The T cell receptor beta chain described here comes from a study of technical replicates of blood from several donors (dated by TCRdb to about 2017). CDR1 and CDR2, per the germline V gene, are SGHRS and YFSETQ. The CDR3, from cysteine to phenylalanine, totals 14 residues. The read is trimmed to its CDR3 DNA, 42 bases read in frame from base 1. V was cut back by 7 bases and J by 4 bases, leaving a gap of 17 bases between them. Library preparation used the immunoSEQ multiplex PCR assay. In TCRdb, the immuneACCESS table is reduced to in-frame sequences with V and J assigned. These tables do not hold every clone; where another copy was compared, an unresolved V gene accounts for under half, and the others remain unexplained. Present in this sample are roughly 70,000 clones, 91% of which were seen just once. Together, the top ten hold roughly 5% of the sample. In regard to this clone: The antigen it recognizes is unknown. No per-base quality is available; no much larger clone lies one base away.

The receptor's source is a human donor in good health. Some clones in this sample may be carry-over from other donors' samples. Sequencing input: PBMCs. Recombination connected TRBV5-1 to TRBJ2-5; matching of 6 bases hints at TRBD1 as the D gene. The nucleotide sequence reads as follows: TGCGCCAGCTCTAAGGGGGAGTCGGTAGAGACCCAGTACTTC. Its protein product is CASSKGESVETQYF.